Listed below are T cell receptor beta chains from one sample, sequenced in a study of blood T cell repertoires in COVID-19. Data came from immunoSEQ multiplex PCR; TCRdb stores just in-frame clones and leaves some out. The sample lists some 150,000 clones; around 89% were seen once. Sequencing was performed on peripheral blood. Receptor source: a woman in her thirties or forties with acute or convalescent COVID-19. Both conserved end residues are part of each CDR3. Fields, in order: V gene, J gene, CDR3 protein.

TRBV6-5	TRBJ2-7	CASNPRQATYEQYF
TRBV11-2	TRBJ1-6	CASSRRGDYNSPLHF
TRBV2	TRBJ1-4	CASKFDGAGEKLFF
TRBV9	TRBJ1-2	CASSVAGGGVGYTF
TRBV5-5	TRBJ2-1	CASSLYGGAQNEQFF
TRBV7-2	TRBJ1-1	CASSLARTANTEAFF
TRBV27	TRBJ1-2	CASSFGWTGGGYTF
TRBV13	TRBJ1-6	CASSLGRDRGIMGNSPLHF
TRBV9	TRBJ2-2	CASSKDTGGELFF
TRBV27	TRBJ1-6	CASSLGAWGSPLHF
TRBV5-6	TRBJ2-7	CASSLNTYYEQYF
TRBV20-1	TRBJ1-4	CSASLDGGNEKLFF
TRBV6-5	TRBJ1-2	CASSYGGNYGYTF
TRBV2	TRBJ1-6	CASSVDWTGSNSPLHF
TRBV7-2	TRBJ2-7	CASRKGTSGPYEQYF
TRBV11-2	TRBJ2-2	CASSLEFRGNTGELFF
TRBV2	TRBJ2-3	CASRRNLAGGTDTQYF
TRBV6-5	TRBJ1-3	CASRGGPGNTIYF
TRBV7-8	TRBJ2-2	CASSLGLASGELFF
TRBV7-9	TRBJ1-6	CASSLVGDGSYNSPLHF
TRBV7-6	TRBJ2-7	CASSLNLGATYEQYF
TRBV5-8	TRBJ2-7	CASSLGGFYEQYF
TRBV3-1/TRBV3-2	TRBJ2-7	CASSPTSGRINEQYF
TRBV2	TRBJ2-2	CASKRLAGSTGELFF
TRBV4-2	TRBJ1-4	CASSQDLGTGFSEKLFF
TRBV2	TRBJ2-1	CASSELRGGDNEQFF
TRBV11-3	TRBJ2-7	CASSFFTQREHEQYF
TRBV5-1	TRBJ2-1	CASSFGDSSYNEQFF
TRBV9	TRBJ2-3	CASAPGGETDTQYF
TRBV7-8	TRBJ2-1	CASSLRLAGLIYNEQFF
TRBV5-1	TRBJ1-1	CASSLAGQGYSEAFF
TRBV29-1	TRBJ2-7	CSVAKYRDEQYF
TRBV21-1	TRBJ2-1	CASSSRLSYNEQFF
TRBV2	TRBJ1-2	CASSEARQADYGYTF
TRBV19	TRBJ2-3	CASSSQAGFRGDTQYF
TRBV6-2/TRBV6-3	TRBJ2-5	CASSGDRVKETQYF
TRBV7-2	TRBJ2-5	CASSPPGRGIGETQYF